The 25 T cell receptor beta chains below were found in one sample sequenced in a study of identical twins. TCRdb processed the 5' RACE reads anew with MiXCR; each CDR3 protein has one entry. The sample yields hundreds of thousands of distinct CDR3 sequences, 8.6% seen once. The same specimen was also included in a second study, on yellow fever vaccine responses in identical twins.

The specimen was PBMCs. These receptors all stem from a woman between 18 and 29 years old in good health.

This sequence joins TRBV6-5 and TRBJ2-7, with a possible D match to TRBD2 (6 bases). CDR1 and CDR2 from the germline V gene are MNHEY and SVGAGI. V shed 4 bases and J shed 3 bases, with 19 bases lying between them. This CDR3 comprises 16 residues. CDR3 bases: TGTGCCAGCAGTTGGGGGGTGGGGGAAACATTCTACGAGCAGTACTTC. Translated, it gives CASSWGVGETFYEQYF.

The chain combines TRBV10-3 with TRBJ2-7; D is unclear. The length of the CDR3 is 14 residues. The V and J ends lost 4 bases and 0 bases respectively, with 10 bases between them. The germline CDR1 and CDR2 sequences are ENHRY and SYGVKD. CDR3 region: CAISVQDGSYEQYF. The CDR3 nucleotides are TGTGCCATCAGTGTCCAGGACGGCTCCTACGAGCAGTACTTC.

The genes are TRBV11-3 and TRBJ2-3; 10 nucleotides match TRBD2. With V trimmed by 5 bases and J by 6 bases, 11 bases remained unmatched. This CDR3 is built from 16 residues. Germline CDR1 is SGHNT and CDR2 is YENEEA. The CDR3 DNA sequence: TGTGCCAGCAGCCGCCCGGAACTAGCGGGACCTGATACGCAGTATTTT. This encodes CASSRPELAGPDTQYF.

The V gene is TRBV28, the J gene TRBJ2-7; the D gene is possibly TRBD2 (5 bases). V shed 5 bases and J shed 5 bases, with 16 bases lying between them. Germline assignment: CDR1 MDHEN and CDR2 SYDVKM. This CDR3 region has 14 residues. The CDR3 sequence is CASSPLSGSNEQYF. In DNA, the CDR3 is TGTGCCAGCAGTCCCTTATCTGGGAGCAACGAGCAGTACTTC.

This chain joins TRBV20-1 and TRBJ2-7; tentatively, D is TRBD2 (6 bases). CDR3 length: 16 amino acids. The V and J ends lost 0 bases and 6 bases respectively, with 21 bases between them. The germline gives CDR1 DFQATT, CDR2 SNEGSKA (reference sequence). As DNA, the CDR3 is TGCAGTGCTAGAGATCTAGCGTCCAAAAACGCAGGCGAGCAGTACTTC. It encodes CSARDLASKNAGEQYF.

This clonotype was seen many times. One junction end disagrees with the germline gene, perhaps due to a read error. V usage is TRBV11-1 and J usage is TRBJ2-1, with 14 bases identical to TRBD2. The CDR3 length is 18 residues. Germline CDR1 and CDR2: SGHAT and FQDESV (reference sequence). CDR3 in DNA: TGTGCCAGCAGCTTTAGGACTAGCGGGGGGACTGTATACAATGATCAGTTCTTC. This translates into CASSFRTSGGTVYNDQFF.

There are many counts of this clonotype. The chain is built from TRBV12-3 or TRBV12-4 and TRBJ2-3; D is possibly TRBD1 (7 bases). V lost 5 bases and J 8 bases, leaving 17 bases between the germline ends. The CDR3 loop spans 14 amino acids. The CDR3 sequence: CASSPPGGFITQYF. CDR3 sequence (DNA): TGTGCCAGCAGTCCCCCAGGGGGGTTCATTACGCAGTATTTT.

CDR3 in amino acids: CASSLETARNTQYF. The DNA for the CDR3 is TGTGCCAGCAGCTTAGAGACCGCACGAAATACGCAGTATTTT. This chain links TRBV7-2 with TRBJ2-3; no definite D call. V dropped 1 base and J dropped 7 bases, with 12 bases sitting between them. The CDR3 runs 14 residues. Germline V gives CDR1 SGHTA, CDR2 FQGNSA.

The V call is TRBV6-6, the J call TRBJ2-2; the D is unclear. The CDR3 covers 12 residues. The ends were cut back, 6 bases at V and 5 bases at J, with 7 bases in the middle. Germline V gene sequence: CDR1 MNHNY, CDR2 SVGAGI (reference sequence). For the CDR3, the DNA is TGTGCCAGCAGCCCAGAGACCGGGGAGCTGTTTTTT. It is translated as CASSPETGELFF.

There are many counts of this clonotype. For the CDR3, the DNA is TGTGCCAGCAGCCCAACCGGGACTTCCAATAATGAAAAACTGTTTTTT. It encodes CASSPTGTSNNEKLFF. The chain couples TRBV11-2 to TRBJ1-4; tentative D call: TRBD1 (5 bases). CDR1 is SGHAT, CDR2 FQNNGV, per germline. Trimming removed 5 bases from V and 4 bases from J, with 17 bases in between. The CDR3 length is 16 residues.

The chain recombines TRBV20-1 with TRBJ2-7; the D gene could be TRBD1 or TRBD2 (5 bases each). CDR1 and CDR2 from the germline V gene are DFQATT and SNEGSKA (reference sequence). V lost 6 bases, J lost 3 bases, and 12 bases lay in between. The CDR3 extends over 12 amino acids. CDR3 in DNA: TGCAGTGCCGCAGGGAGAGGCTACGAGCAGTACTTC. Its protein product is CSAAGRGYEQYF.

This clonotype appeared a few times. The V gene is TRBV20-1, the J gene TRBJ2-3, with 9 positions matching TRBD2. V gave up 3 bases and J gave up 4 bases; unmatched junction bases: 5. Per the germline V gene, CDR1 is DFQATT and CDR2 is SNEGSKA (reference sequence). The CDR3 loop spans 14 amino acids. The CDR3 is CSARGGGAPDTQYF. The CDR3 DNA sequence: TGCAGTGCTAGGGGCGGGGGGGCCCCAGATACGCAGTATTTT.

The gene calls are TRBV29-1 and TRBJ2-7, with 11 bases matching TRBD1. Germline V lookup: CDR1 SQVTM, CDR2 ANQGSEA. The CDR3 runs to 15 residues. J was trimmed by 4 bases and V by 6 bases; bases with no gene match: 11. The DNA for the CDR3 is TGCAGCGTAAGACTCGGGACAGGGGGAACTTACGAGCAGTACTTC. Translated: CSVRLGTGGTYEQYF.

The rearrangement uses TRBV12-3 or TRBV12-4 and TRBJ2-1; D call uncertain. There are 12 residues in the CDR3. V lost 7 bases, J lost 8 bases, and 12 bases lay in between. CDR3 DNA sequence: TGTGCCAGCACCAATACCATCGATGAGCAGTTCTTC. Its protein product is CASTNTIDEQFF.

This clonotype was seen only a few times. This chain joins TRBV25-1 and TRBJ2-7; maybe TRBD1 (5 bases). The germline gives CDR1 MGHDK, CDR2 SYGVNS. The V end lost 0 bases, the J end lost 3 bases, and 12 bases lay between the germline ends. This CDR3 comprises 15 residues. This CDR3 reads CASSEYKAGNYEQYF. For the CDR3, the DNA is TGTGCCAGCAGTGAATATAAGGCAGGGAACTACGAGCAGTACTTC.

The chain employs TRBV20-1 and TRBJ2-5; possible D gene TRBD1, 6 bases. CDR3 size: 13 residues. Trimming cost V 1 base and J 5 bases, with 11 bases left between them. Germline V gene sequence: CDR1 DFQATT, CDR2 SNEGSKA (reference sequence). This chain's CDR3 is CSARVQGVETQYF. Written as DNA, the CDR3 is TGCAGTGCTAGAGTACAGGGAGTTGAGACCCAGTACTTC.

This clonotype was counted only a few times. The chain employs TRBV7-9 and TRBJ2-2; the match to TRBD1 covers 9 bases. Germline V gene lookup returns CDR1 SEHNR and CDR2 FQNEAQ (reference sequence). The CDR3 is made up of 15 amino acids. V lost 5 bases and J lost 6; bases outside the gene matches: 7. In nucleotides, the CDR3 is TGTGCCAGCAGCCCCCCGGGACAGGGTTCCGGGGAGCTGTTTTTT. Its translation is CASSPPGQGSGELFF.

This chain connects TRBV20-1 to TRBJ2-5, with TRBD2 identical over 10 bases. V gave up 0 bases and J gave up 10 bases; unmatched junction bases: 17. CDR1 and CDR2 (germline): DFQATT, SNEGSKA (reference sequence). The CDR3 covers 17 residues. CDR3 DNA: TGCAGTGCTAGAGATCCCCAGGGAGCGGGAGGGCCTTGGTTCCAGTACTTC. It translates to CSARDPQGAGGPWFQYF.

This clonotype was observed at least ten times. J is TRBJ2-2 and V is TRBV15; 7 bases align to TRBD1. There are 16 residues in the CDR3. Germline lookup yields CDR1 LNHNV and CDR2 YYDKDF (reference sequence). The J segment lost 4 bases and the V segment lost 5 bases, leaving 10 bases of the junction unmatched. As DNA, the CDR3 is TGTGCCACCAGCGGCAAACGAGACAGGGCCACCGGGGAGCTGTTTTTT. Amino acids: CATSGKRDRATGELFF.

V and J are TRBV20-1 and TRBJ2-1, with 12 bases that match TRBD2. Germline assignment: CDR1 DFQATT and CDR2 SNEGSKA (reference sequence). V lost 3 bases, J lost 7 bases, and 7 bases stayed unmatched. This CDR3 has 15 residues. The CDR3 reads CSARAPLAGGNEQFF. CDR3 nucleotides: TGCAGTGCTAGGGCCCCACTAGCGGGGGGTAATGAGCAGTTCTTC.

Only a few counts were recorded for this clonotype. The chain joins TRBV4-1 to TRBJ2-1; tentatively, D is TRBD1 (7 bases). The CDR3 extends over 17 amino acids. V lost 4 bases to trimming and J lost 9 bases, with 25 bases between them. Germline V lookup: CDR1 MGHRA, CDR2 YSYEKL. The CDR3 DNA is TGCGCCAGCAGCCCCCGCGTAATCCCAGGGGGGACGGGTGAGCAGTTCTTC. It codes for CASSPRVIPGGTGEQFF.

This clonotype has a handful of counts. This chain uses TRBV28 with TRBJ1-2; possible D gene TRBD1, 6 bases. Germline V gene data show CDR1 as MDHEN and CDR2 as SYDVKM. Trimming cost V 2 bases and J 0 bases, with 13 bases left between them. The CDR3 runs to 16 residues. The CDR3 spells CASSLGGYPPNYGYTF. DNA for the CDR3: TGTGCCAGCAGTTTAGGGGGCTACCCACCTAACTATGGCTACACCTTC.

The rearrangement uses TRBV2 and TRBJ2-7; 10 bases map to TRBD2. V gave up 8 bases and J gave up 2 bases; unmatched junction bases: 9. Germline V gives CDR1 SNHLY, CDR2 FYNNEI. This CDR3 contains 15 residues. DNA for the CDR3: TGTGCCAGCGGATTCGATAGCGGGGGGACCTACGAGCAGTACTTC. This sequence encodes CASGFDSGGTYEQYF.

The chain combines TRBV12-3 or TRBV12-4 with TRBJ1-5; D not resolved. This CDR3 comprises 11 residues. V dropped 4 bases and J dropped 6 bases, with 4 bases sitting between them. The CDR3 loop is CASSSSQPQHF. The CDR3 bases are TGTGCCAGCAGTTCTTCTCAGCCCCAGCATTTT.

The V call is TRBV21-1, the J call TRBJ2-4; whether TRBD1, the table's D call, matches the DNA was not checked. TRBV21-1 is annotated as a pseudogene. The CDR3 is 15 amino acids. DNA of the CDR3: TGTGCCAGCAGCAAAGTCATCGACAGGGAAAACATTCAGTACTTC. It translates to CASSKVIDRENIQYF.